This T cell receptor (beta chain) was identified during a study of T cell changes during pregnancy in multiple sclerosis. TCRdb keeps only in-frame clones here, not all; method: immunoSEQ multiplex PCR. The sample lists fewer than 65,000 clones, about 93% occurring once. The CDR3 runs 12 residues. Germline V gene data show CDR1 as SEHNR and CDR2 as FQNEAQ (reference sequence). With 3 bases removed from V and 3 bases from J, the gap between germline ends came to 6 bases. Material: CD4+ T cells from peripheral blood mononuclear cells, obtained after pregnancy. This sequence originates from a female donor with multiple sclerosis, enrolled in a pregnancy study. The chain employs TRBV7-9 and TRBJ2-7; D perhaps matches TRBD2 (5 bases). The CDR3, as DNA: TGTGCCAGCAGCTTTGAGGGCTACGAGCAGTACTTC. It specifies CASSFEGYEQYF.